The clone carrying this T cell receptor beta chain was observed a handful of times. The antigen is undetermined. TCRdb itself ran the RT-PCR reads through MiXCR, one entry per CDR3 protein. The sample lists 490,000 or so distinct CDR3 sequences, 7.5% to 8.5% occurring once. The data were taken from a study of response to subunit inactivated influenza vaccine. Broader study findings: Few additional T cells are recruited per seasonal influenza vaccination, authors suggested.

This sequence was found in a man in his fifties or sixties who received an inactivated influenza vaccine. The specimen comprised PBMCs from blood, sampled around 25 months after vaccination.

This CDR3 reads CASSLDQATDTQYF. DNA for the CDR3: TGTGCCAGCAGCTTAGATCAAGCAACAGATACGCAGTATTTT. The chain is built from TRBV11-2 and TRBJ2-3, with D uncertain. CDR1 SGHAT and CDR2 FQNNGV come from the germline V gene. The V end lost 0 bases, the J end lost 3 bases, and 7 bases lay between the germline ends. CDR3 length: 14 amino acids.